Detailed here is one TCR beta chain. The target of this receptor is not known. Per-base quality was not reported, and no clone a single base away is much larger than it. Preparation of the library involved PCR. TCR sequencing of DNA from cultured CD4+ T cells used the Oncomine TCR Beta short-read assay at the Johns Hopkins FTIC core. The QIAamp micro DNA kit was used to extract genomic DNA from the cultured CD4+ T cells. Oncomine TCR Beta libraries made from cultured CD4+ T cells were pooled using unique dual indexes and sequenced on an Illumina iSeq 100. Processing in the source paper ran as follows. Non-productive sequences were removed, and CDR3s not starting with C, not ending with F or W, or shorter than 7 amino acids were discarded. Antigen-specific clonotypes were identified with the MANAFEST web application by comparing peptide-stimulated wells with reference and other culture wells. Positive clones required FDR below 0.05, an odds ratio above 5, and productive frequency above 0.1% in at least two of three replicate wells. A clonotype counted as cross-reactive if it showed significant expansion both in the SARS-CoV-2 spike wells and in at least one common cold coronavirus spike condition. Using R version 3.6.1, CDR3 homology was evaluated through Levenshtein distances (stringdist) along with unrooted phylogenetic trees (ape). Using fastp at Q25 and MiXCR, TCRdb reprocessed the public reads and kept productive beta chains. Each record represents a unique CDR3 protein, reported with the most common genes and DNA among its rows. These V and J calls rely on TCRdb rather than the paper's analysis. This sample comprises about 15,000 distinct CDR3 sequences, around 56% of them detected only once. The ten largest clonotypes hold around 12% of the sample.

These data come from a study of vaccination and CD4 T cells after COVID-19 (dated by TCRdb to about 2022). The study in broad terms: Every convalescent patient had a positive nasal swab PCR test for SARS-CoV-2, with mild disease in nine or ten patients and severe disease in one. The convalescent cohort comprised six males and four females, including two Hispanic individuals, seven Caucasians, two Asians and one multiracial person. Participants got two doses of the Pfizer-BioNTech BNT162b2 vaccine (n=8) or two doses of the Moderna mRNA-1273 vaccine (n=2). Post-COVID blood samples were collected from convalescent patients a median of around 96 days after diagnosis, with a range of about 30 to 180 days. Post-vaccine blood samples were taken a median of approximately 70 days after the second vaccine dose, with a range of about 13 to 250 days. For stimulating the cultures, overlapping spike peptide pools were used, derived from SARS-CoV-2 as well as from the common cold coronaviruses HCoV-NL63, HCoV-OC43 and HCoV-229E. Control cultures used a CEFX viral epitope pool as positive control, an HIV-1 Nef peptide pool as negative control, or no peptide. In around nine COVID-19 convalescent patients and several infection-naive healthy vaccine recipients, the spike-specific CD4+ TCR repertoire before mRNA vaccination was compared with the repertoire after mRNA vaccination.

The paper as a whole reports these results and caveats: An increase in the median number of SARS-CoV-2-reactive clonotypes from approximately 21 after infection to a few dozen after vaccination was observed, but the change was not found to be significant. Among convalescent patients, a median about 87% of the SARS-CoV-2-reactive clones seen after vaccination appeared only after vaccination, which suggests priming specific to the vaccine. Of the vaccine-specific clones in convalescent patients, 304 of 307, or nearly all, reacted only to SARS-CoV-2 spike and did not cross-react with common cold coronaviruses. Only a relatively small number of convalescent patients were included in the study, and early timepoints following natural infection were not analyzed.

The meaning of the sample's treatment or condition label: roughly 10-day PBMC culture with coronavirus spike peptide pools or control peptides (ViraFEST assay). To expand antigen-specific T cells with peptide pools and then pick out the expanded clonotypes through TCR sequencing, the study relied on the ViraFEST assay. The convalescent patients' positive SARS-CoV-2 PCR tests were from March to December 2020, which was before the Alpha, Beta and Delta variants emerged in the United States. PBMCs were cultured at approximately 2 million per well in IMDM supplemented with roughly 5% human AB serum and 10 IU/ml IL-2, with roughly 9.5 ug/ml peptide pools added. Half of the culture medium was replaced with fresh IL-2-containing medium on days 3 and 7. After roughly 11 days of culture, CD4+ T cells were isolated by negative selection with the EasySep CD4+ T cell isolation kit. Ficoll-Paque Plus gradient centrifugation was used to isolate PBMCs from whole blood, and the isolated PBMCs were then either used fresh or cryopreserved at -140C. In general, triplicate wells were set up for every culture condition.

The CDR3 goes from the cysteine to the phenylalanine over 13 residues. Only CDR3 DNA is held: 39 bases, read in frame from base 1. The V and J genes are TRBV1 and TRBJ2-3; the table's D call of TRBD2 was not tested on the DNA. TRBV1 is a documented pseudogene. Sample: CD4+ T cells from blood, cultured in vitro. The TCR sequence derives from a human donor who had recovered from COVID-19. The DNA reads TGCACCAGCAGCCAGGAGGGTACGGATACGCAGTATTTT. Its coded protein is CTSSQEGTDTQYF.